This T cell receptor (beta chain) appears in the sequencing data of a study of blood T cell repertoires in COVID-19. Across the whole study: Samples came from the United States, Italy and Spain, spanning acute and convalescent COVID-19. PBMCs, B-cell-depleted T cells, or T cells were the source of the cDNA or gDNA that made up the material.

This clone showed up just a few times. This CDR3 region has 13 residues. Trimming left V 7 bases short and J 5 bases short, with 14 bases between. Germline-derived CDR1 and CDR2 are SNHLY and FYNNEI. The Seattle patients joined while their infection was active and were tracked longitudinally afterward. Per the study methods: Estimates of nucleated cell counts were drawn from the amplification of reference gene primers. The protocol was immunoSEQ multiplex PCR, while the TCRdb copy is restricted to in-frame clones and leaves out a portion. V and J calls and clone size are as listed in that table; D and trimming were resolved from the DNA. The sample yields approximately 480,000 clones, roughly nine tenths seen once.

The chain is built from TRBV2 and TRBJ1-1, with TRBD1 as a possible D gene (6 bases). The sequence came from a man aged 18 to 35 with COVID-19, enrolled during active disease. Sequencing was carried out using peripheral blood. The CDR3 DNA reads as TGTGCCAGCAAGGGCCAGGGGTGGACTGAAGCTTTCTTT. Translating it yields CASKGQGWTEAFF.